The 31 T cell receptor beta chains below all came from one sample that was sequenced in a study of vaccination effects on CD4 cells after COVID-19. The method was immunoSEQ multiplex PCR; TCRdb's version includes in-frame clones alone and lacks a portion of them. The sample holds about 20,000 clones; about 65% are singletons and the top ten take 9.1%. Using viral peptide pools, the ViraFEST assay grew out antigen-specific CD4+ T cells prior to sequencing. The culture ran for roughly 10 days before CD4+ T cells were isolated. None of these healthy vaccinees had been infected with SARS-CoV-2 before vaccination. These receptors' antigens are unknown. Here the sequenced sample was CD4+ T cells from PBMCs cultured with HCoV-NL63 spike peptides, taken before COVID-19 vaccination. These receptors all come from a human donor who received a COVID-19 vaccine.

On this clone: One end of the junction fails to match germline, which may point to a read error. V gene TRBV3-1 (or the pseudogene TRBV3-2) combines with J gene TRBJ1-3, with 7 bases fitting TRBD1. The CDR3 has 15 amino acids. Per the germline V gene, CDR1 is LGHDT and CDR2 is YNNKEL (reference sequence). CDR3 protein: CASSPDRATGDTIYF. The DNA of the CDR3 is TGTGCCAGCAGCCCAGACAGGGCAACTGGAGACACCATATATTTT.

The sample holds a few counts of this clone. The sample contains more than one DNA sequence encoding this CDR3. The chain recombines TRBV19 with TRBJ2-7; D might be TRBD1 or TRBD2, each matching 6 bases. V dropped 5 bases and J dropped 3 bases, with 14 bases sitting between them. CDR1 LNHDA and CDR2 SQIVND come from the germline V gene (reference sequence). This CDR3 contains 14 residues. CDR3 loop: CASSRETGLYEQYF. In DNA form, the CDR3 reads TGTGCCAGTAGTCGGGAGACAGGCCTCTACGAGCAGTACTTC.

The gene calls are TRBV7-8 and TRBJ1-1; D perhaps matches TRBD1 (6 bases). Germline CDR1 and CDR2: SGHVS and FQNEAQ. This CDR3 is built from 13 residues. V gave up 5 bases and J gave up 11 bases, with 18 bases separating them. CDR3 protein: CASSHREGGWAFF. Here the CDR3 DNA reads TGTGCCAGCAGCCACAGGGAAGGCGGTTGGGCTTTCTTT. Variable domain in full (rest from reference TRBV7-8 and TRBJ1-1): GAGVSQSPRYKVAKRGQDVALRCDPISGHVSLFWYQQALGQGPEFLTYFQNEAQLDKSGLPSDRFFAERPEGSVSTLKIQRTQQEDSAVYLCASSHREGGWAFFGQGTRLTVV.

The CDR3 DNA is TGTGCCTCCCAGCCCCGGGGGACAGTTAACTATGGCTACACCTTC. It yields the protein CASQPRGTVNYGYTF. This rearrangement joins TRBV19 to TRBJ1-2; TRBD1 matches 7 bases. With 11 bases clipped from V and 1 base from J, the junction kept 13 bases outside the gene matches. Germline V gene sequence: CDR1 LNHDA, CDR2 SQIVND (reference sequence). The CDR3 extends over 15 amino acids.

V is TRBV2 and J is TRBJ2-7, with a weak D call TRBD1 (5 bases). The CDR3 contains 13 residues. Per germline, CDR1 SNHLY and CDR2 FYNNEI. The V and J ends lost 8 bases and 1 base respectively, with 12 bases between them. The CDR3 loop reads CASEGVGSYEQYF. As DNA, the CDR3 is TGTGCCAGCGAAGGGGTGGGATCCTACGAGCAGTACTTC.

This clone was observed once. The V call is TRBV30, the J call TRBJ2-1; no definite D call. The V gene's germline CDR1 is GTSNPN and CDR2 SVGIG (reference sequence). The V end was cut by 8 bases, the J end by 0 bases, with 11 bases between. The CDR3 extends over 13 amino acids. CDR3 loop: CARSPGSYNEQFF. In DNA form, the CDR3 reads TGTGCCCGAAGTCCGGGCTCCTACAATGAGCAGTTCTTC.

The chain joins TRBV20-1 to TRBJ1-1; D ambiguous. Germline V gene lookup returns CDR1 DFQATT and CDR2 SNEGSKA (reference sequence). The CDR3 loop spans 12 amino acids. The ends were cut back, 3 bases at V and 2 bases at J, with 7 bases in the middle. The CDR3 DNA sequence: TGCAGTGCTAGTCGCCCTAACACTGAAGCTTTCTTT. Protein sequence: CSASRPNTEAFF.

The gene calls are TRBV27 and TRBJ2-1; TRBD1 agrees at 8 bases. With V trimmed by 6 bases and J by 3 bases, 4 bases remained unmatched. The CDR3 is 14 residues long. Per the germline V gene, CDR1 is MNHEY and CDR2 is SMNVEV (reference sequence). The CDR3 nucleotides read TGTGCCAGCAGACGGACAGGGCGCTACAATGAGCAGTTCTTC. The encoded protein is CASRRTGRYNEQFF.

The J gene is TRBJ2-5, the V gene TRBV5-1; D is unclear. V lost 2 bases and J 0 bases, leaving 11 bases between the germline ends. Germline-derived CDR1 and CDR2 are SGHRS and YFSETQ. This CDR3 has 15 residues. The CDR3 loop is CASSLLTGDQETQYF. The CDR3 DNA reads TGCGCCAGCAGCTTACTCACTGGGGACCAAGAGACCCAGTACTTC.

The rearrangement uses TRBV9 and TRBJ2-1; the match to TRBD1 covers 8 bases. Germline CDR1 SGDLS, CDR2 YYNGEE. With V trimmed by 2 bases and J by 8 bases, 9 bases remained unmatched. The CDR3 extends over 15 amino acids. CDR3 amino acids: CASSVGAGGVDEQFF. Here the CDR3 DNA reads TGTGCCAGCAGCGTCGGTGCAGGGGGCGTTGATGAGCAGTTCTTC. The entire variable domain, with the rest obtained from reference TRBV9 and TRBJ2-1, is as follows: DSGVTQTPKHLITATGQRVTLRCSPRSGDLSVYWYQQSLDQGLQFLIQYYNGEERAKGNILERFSAQQFPDLHSELNLSSLELGDSALYFCASSVGAGGVDEQFFGPGTRLTVL.

This chain links TRBV6-5 with TRBJ1-1; D is unclear. There are 12 residues in the CDR3. Germline V lookup: CDR1 MNHEY, CDR2 SVGAGI. V was pared by 7 bases and J by 1 base, with 7 bases between. The CDR3 protein is CASKGTNTEAFF. CDR3 DNA sequence: TGTGCCAGCAAGGGCACGAACACTGAAGCTTTCTTT.

The chain couples TRBV19 to TRBJ1-1, with D maybe TRBD1 (5 bases). In germline, CDR1 is LNHDA, CDR2 SQIVND (reference sequence). There are 17 residues in the CDR3. The ends were cut back, 6 bases at V and 4 bases at J, with 24 bases in the middle. The CDR3 loop is CASRSVHGARGSTEAFF. CDR3 bases: TGTGCCAGTAGGTCCGTTCATGGGGCGAGAGGGTCCACTGAAGCTTTCTTT.

The CDR3 loop is CASSSLPKGRSSGNTIYF. CDR3 DNA sequence: TGTGCCAGCAGCTCGCTACCGAAGGGACGTAGCTCTGGAAACACCATATATTTT. The chain joins TRBV7-9 to TRBJ1-3, with D tentatively TRBD1 (5 bases). The germline V gene has CDR1 SEHNR and CDR2 FQNEAQ (reference sequence). V lost 4 bases and J lost 0, with 19 bases in between. The CDR3 is 18 amino acids.

The chain combines TRBV10-2 with TRBJ2-1; TRBD1 is a possible D gene (5 bases). The CDR3 is made up of 14 amino acids. Germline loops: CDR1 WSHSY, CDR2 SAAADI. The V end was cut by 2 bases, the J end by 6 bases, with 11 bases between. This CDR3 reads CASSERAQGNEQFF. CDR3 DNA sequence: TGCGCCAGCAGTGAGAGGGCCCAGGGCAATGAGCAGTTCTTC.

V and J are TRBV2 and TRBJ2-7; TRBD2 is a possible D gene (6 bases). CDR1 SNHLY and CDR2 FYNNEI come from the germline V gene. Deletions cut 5 bases from V and 3 bases from J, with 8 bases between. CDR3 length: 12 amino acids. The CDR3 loop is CASSLANYEQYF. CDR3 in DNA: TGTGCCAGCAGTCTAGCGAACTACGAGCAGTACTTC. The whole variable domain, remainder taken from reference TRBV2 and TRBJ2-7, is EPEVTQTPSHQVTQMGQEVILRCVPISNHLYFYWYRQILGQKVEFLVSFYNNEISEKSEIFDDQFSVERPDGSNFTLKIRSTKLEDSAMYFCASSLANYEQYFGPGTRLTVT.

This clone has more than one count but fewer than ten. J is TRBJ1-1 and V is TRBV29-1; D is unresolved. This CDR3 is 10 amino acids long. Germline CDR1 and CDR2: SQVTM and ANQGSEA. V lost 7 bases and J 1 base, leaving 4 bases between the germline ends. The CDR3 DNA reads TGCAGCGCCCGGAACACTGAAGCTTTCTTT. This codes for CSARNTEAFF.

The chain employs TRBV5-1 and TRBJ1-2; D might be TRBD1 (6 bases). Germline-derived CDR1 and CDR2 are SGHRS and YFSETQ. This CDR3 region has 15 residues. Trimming took 5 bases from V and 0 from J, leaving 14 bases between them. The CDR3 reads CASRPGTQANYGYTF. In nucleotides, the CDR3 is TGCGCCAGCAGACCCGGGACACAAGCTAACTATGGCTACACCTTC.

This clone has a handful of counts. The rearrangement joins TRBV10-3 to TRBJ2-2; 9 nucleotides align to TRBD2. Per the germline V gene, CDR1 is ENHRY and CDR2 is SYGVKD. V was pared by 6 bases and J by 7 bases, with 6 bases of the junction left unmatched. The CDR3 has 14 amino acids. This CDR3 is CAISPSGADGELFF. In DNA, the CDR3 is TGTGCCATCAGCCCTAGCGGGGCTGACGGGGAGCTGTTTTTT.

This sequence joins TRBV5-1 and TRBJ2-6; D is undetermined. Germline lookup yields CDR1 SGHRS and CDR2 YFSETQ. There are 18 residues in the CDR3. The ends were cut back, 5 bases at V and 1 base at J, with 19 bases in the middle. The CDR3 sequence: CASSLPASFPSGANVLTF. In DNA, the CDR3 is TGCGCCAGCAGTCTGCCGGCCTCGTTCCCTTCTGGGGCCAACGTCCTGACTTTC.

The chain has TRBV19 and TRBJ2-1, with D perhaps matching TRBD1 (5 bases). The CDR3 loop spans 15 amino acids. Germline loops: CDR1 LNHDA, CDR2 SQIVND (reference sequence). Trimming removed 1 base at V and 6 bases at J, with 13 bases between. CDR3 sequence reads: CASSIGGSVGNEQFF. CDR3 coding DNA: TGTGCCAGTAGTATAGGGGGCTCGGTTGGCAATGAGCAGTTCTTC.

The rearrangement joins TRBV3-1 (or the pseudogene TRBV3-2) to TRBJ1-5; D is unclear. This CDR3 comprises 13 residues. Trimming left V 3 bases short and J 5 bases short, with 8 bases between. The germline V gene encodes CDR1 LGHDT and CDR2 YNNKEL (reference sequence). The chain's CDR3 is CASSQGGDQPQHF. CDR3 DNA sequence: TGTGCCAGCAGCCAGGGAGGAGATCAGCCCCAGCATTTT.

This sequence joins TRBV29-1 and TRBJ1-2; tentative D call: TRBD1 (6 bases). The CDR3 covers 13 residues. In germline, CDR1 is SQVTM, CDR2 ANQGSEA. Trimming took 1 base from V and 4 from J, leaving 10 bases between them. For the CDR3, the DNA is TGCAGCGTTGAAGGACAGGCGAGCTATGGCTACACCTTC. It is translated as CSVEGQASYGYTF.

In DNA form, the CDR3 reads TGTGCCAGCAGCTTGTATGGGACTAGCGGATCAAGCACAGATACGCAGTATTTT. Its translation is CASSLYGTSGSSTDTQYF. The chain couples TRBV5-6 to TRBJ2-3; the match to TRBD2 covers 11 bases. The J segment lost 0 bases and the V segment lost 1 base, leaving 7 bases of the junction unmatched. The CDR3 has 18 residues. Per the germline V gene, CDR1 is SGHDT and CDR2 is YYEEEE.

This clone has a single count. The V call is TRBV6-5, the J call TRBJ1-1; D possibly corresponds to TRBD1 (5 bases). The CDR3 runs 11 residues. Trimming took 6 bases from V and 6 from J, leaving 8 bases between them. Looked up from germline, CDR1 is MNHEY and CDR2 is SVGAGI. DNA for the CDR3: TGTGCCAGCAGCCGGGGGGCTGAAGCTTTCTTT. Translating gives CASSRGAEAFF.

The chain joins TRBV6-5 to TRBJ1-2, with 9 bases identical to TRBD1. After removal of 6 bases from V and 8 bases from J, the junction contained 10 bases not matched to a gene. This CDR3 region has 14 residues. Germline CDR1 is MNHEY and CDR2 is SVGAGI. CDR3: CASREGTGRRGYTF. The CDR3 bases are TGTGCCAGCAGAGAGGGGACAGGGCGACGCGGCTACACCTTC.

This clone was picked up a small number of times. The genes are TRBV7-9 and TRBJ1-2; no clear D gene. The CDR3 totals 15 residues. Germline CDR1 and CDR2: SEHNR and FQNEAQ (reference sequence). V shed 1 base and J shed 4 bases, with 13 bases lying between them. The CDR3 reads CASSLGVAGSYGYTF. CDR3 DNA sequence: TGTGCCAGCAGCTTAGGAGTGGCGGGGTCCTATGGCTACACCTTC.

The V and J genes are TRBV5-3 and TRBJ2-7, with TRBD2 matching over 14 bases. TRBV5-3 counts as an open reading frame of uncertain function. J lost 6 bases, V lost 3 bases, and 5 bases had no gene match. The CDR3 extends over 15 amino acids. The CDR3 DNA reads as TGTGCCAGAAGCTCGGGACTAGCGGGAGTTCTCGAGCAGTACTTC. Amino acid sequence: CARSSGLAGVLEQYF.

The CDR3 here is CASSIASSRNTEAFF. As DNA, the CDR3 is TGTGCCAGCAGCATCGCCAGTTCGAGGAACACTGAAGCTTTCTTT. This chain connects TRBV7-9 to TRBJ1-1; D remains ambiguous. CDR1 is SEHNR and CDR2 is FQNEAQ in the germline V gene (reference sequence). The CDR3 has 15 residues. The V end lost 5 bases, the J end lost 1 base, and 14 bases lay between the germline ends.

This sequence joins TRBV3-1 (or the pseudogene TRBV3-2) and TRBJ2-2, with D unclear. The germline V gene has CDR1 LGHDT and CDR2 YNNKEL (reference sequence). The V end lost 7 bases, the J end lost 1 base, and 1 base lay between the germline ends. The CDR3 is 11 amino acids. The CDR3 loop reads CASKNTGELFF. CDR3 DNA sequence: TGTGCCAGCAAGAACACCGGGGAGCTGTTTTTT.

This clone was observed a few times. The chain employs TRBV11-3 and TRBJ2-2; a possible D gene is TRBD2 (5 bases). V lost 4 bases, J lost 3 bases, and 9 bases lay in between. The CDR3 spans 14 residues. Germline V lookup: CDR1 SGHNT, CDR2 YENEEA. Here the CDR3 reads CASSSNGDTGELFF. The CDR3 DNA reads TGTGCCAGCAGCTCAAACGGGGACACCGGGGAGCTGTTTTTT. Based on the CDR3 plus reference TRBV11-3 and TRBJ2-2, the full variable domain is EAGVVQSPRYKIIEKKQPVAFWCNPISGHNTLYWYLQNLGQGPELLIRYENEEAVDDSQLPKDRFSAERLKGVDSTLKIQPAELGDSAVYLCASSSNGDTGELFFGEGSRLTVL.

The CDR3 nucleotides read TGTGCCAGCAGCCCCCGGGGGAGCAGCACAGATACGCAGTATTTT. It codes for CASSPRGSSTDTQYF. This rearrangement joins TRBV25-1 to TRBJ2-3; D is possibly TRBD2 (6 bases). Per germline, CDR1 MGHDK and CDR2 SYGVNS. The CDR3 contains 15 residues. V was pared by 6 bases and J by 0 bases, with 13 bases between.